Below, 32 T cell receptor beta chains from the same sample are listed, as sequenced in a study of blood T cell repertoires in COVID-19. Sequencing used immunoSEQ multiplex PCR; TCRdb keeps in-frame clones, though not all of them. Among approximately 46,000 clones listed, around 75% were seen once. The sequencing sample was made of peripheral blood. Every receptor here comes from an elderly man with acute or convalescent COVID-19.

The chain carries TRBV11-2 and TRBJ2-3; D might be TRBD2 (6 bases). Trimming took off 5 bases at V and 2 bases at J, with 14 bases between the two ends. CDR3 length equals 15 residues. Germline values: CDR1 SGHAT, CDR2 FQNNGV. The CDR3 bases are TGTGCCAGCAGCCCCTTCGGGGACTTCACAGATACGCAGTATTTT. Translation: CASSPFGDFTDTQYF.

This clone showed up just once. The same CDR3 arises from other DNA sequences in this sample as well. The chain has TRBV28 and TRBJ2-7; 8 positions agree with TRBD2. CDR3 length equals 15 residues. CDR1 is MDHEN and CDR2 is SYDVKM in the germline V gene. V trimming: 5 bases; J trimming: 3 bases; junction bases outside the gene matches: 9. CDR3 bases: TGTGCCAGCAGTCAGAGGCTAGCGGGCCTCTACGAGCAGTACTTC. It specifies CASSQRLAGLYEQYF.

The V call is TRBV5-8, the J call TRBJ1-6, with TRBD1 matching over 7 bases. Germline-derived CDR1 and CDR2 are SGHTS and YDEGEE. Losses at the gene ends were 3 bases for V and 9 bases for J; bases not matched to a gene: 12. The CDR3 totals 16 residues. The CDR3, as DNA: TGTGCCAGCAGCTCGCCCAAGGGGGCTCTTAGTTCACCCCTCCACTTT. The encoded protein is CASSSPKGALSSPLHF.

A few counts support this clone. Additional DNA sequences in this sample encode the identical CDR3. This chain joins TRBV4-3 and TRBJ2-7, with 8 positions matching TRBD1. Trimming cost V 3 bases and J 2 bases; bases outside gene matches: 0. CDR1 is LGHNA and CDR2 is YSLEER in the germline V gene. The CDR3 has 13 residues. In nucleotides, the CDR3 is TGCGCCAGCAGCCAGGACAGGGCCTACGAGCAGTACTTC. It specifies CASSQDRAYEQYF.

The rearrangement links TRBV7-9 to TRBJ2-7, with D perhaps matching TRBD1 (5 bases). CDR3 length: 14 residues. V shed 1 base and J shed 5 bases, with 12 bases lying between them. CDR1 and CDR2 from the germline V gene are SEHNR and FQNEAQ (reference sequence). The CDR3 DNA sequence: TGTGCCAGCAGCTTAGGGTCAGGGATCAACGAGCAGTACTTC. Its protein product is CASSLGSGINEQYF. Full variable domain (outside the CDR3, taken from reference TRBV7-9 and TRBJ2-7): DTGVSQNPRHKITKRGQNVTFRCDPISEHNRLYWYRQTLGQGPEFLTYFQNEAQLEKSRLLSDRFSAERPKGSFSTLEIQRTEQGDSAMYLCASSLGSGINEQYFGPGTRLTVT.

V and J are TRBV4-2 and TRBJ1-2, with D unresolved. Deletions cut 2 bases from V and 3 bases from J, with 10 bases between. Germline V gene data show CDR1 as LGHNA and CDR2 as YNFKEQ. The CDR3 extends over 14 amino acids. This chain's CDR3 is CASSQLVRDYGYTF. The CDR3 DNA follows: TGTGCCAGCAGCCAACTAGTAAGAGACTATGGCTACACCTTC.

The V call is TRBV27, the J call TRBJ2-1; 10 nucleotides agree with TRBD1. J lost 3 bases, V lost 4 bases, and 6 bases had no gene match. The length of the CDR3 is 16 residues. Germline V CDR1 and CDR2: MNHEY, SMNVEV (reference sequence). For the CDR3, the DNA is TGTGCCAGCAGTTCCCTGGGGACAGGGGACTACAATGAGCAGTTCTTC. Translation gives CASSSLGTGDYNEQFF.

By share, this clone counts as large. The chain employs TRBV6-2 or TRBV6-3 and TRBJ2-1; tentative D call: TRBD2 (6 bases). CDR3 length: 17 residues. Germline CDR1 is MNHEY and CDR2 is SVGEGT. The V gene lost 2 bases and the J gene lost 10 bases, with 24 bases spanning the gap. CDR3 in DNA: TGTGCCAGCAGTTACCGACCGGGACTGTATTTGGAAGGGGAGCAGTTCTTC. This gives the protein CASSYRPGLYLEGEQFF.

V is TRBV30 and J is TRBJ2-5; D unresolved. The CDR3 is 15 amino acids. V lost 2 bases to trimming and J lost 1 base, with 14 bases between them. The germline V gene encodes CDR1 GTSNPN and CDR2 SVGIG (reference sequence). This CDR3 reads CAWSPSWAFQETQYF. The DNA for the CDR3 is TGTGCCTGGAGTCCGTCGTGGGCCTTCCAAGAGACCCAGTACTTC.

This chain links TRBV6-5 with TRBJ2-3; D possibly corresponds to TRBD1 (5 bases). The CDR3 consists of 12 residues. CDR1 and CDR2 (germline): MNHEY, SVGAGI. V was shortened by 11 bases and J by 2 bases, with 11 bases between the two germline ends. The CDR3 DNA reads as TGTGCCTCCCAGGGCTCCACAGATACGCAGTATTTT. This translates into CASQGSTDTQYF.

CDR3 in DNA: TGCGCCAGCAGCAGCCCGGGACAGGCGGACTATGGCTACACCTTC. Encoded protein: CASSSPGQADYGYTF. The J gene is TRBJ1-2, the V gene TRBV5-1; TRBD1 matches 8 bases. The CDR3 sequence is 15 residues long. Losses at the gene ends were 4 bases for V and 3 bases for J; bases not matched to a gene: 8. Germline CDR1 and CDR2: SGHRS and YFSETQ.

This sequence joins TRBV9 and TRBJ2-7; possibly TRBD1 for D (6 bases). From germline, CDR1 is SGDLS and CDR2 YYNGEE. V lost 4 bases and J 6 bases, leaving 14 bases between the germline ends. This CDR3 comprises 13 residues. As DNA, the CDR3 is TGTGCCAGCAGCTCTCGACAGGTTGGCGAGCAGTACTTC. Protein sequence: CASSSRQVGEQYF.

The chain recombines TRBV2 with TRBJ2-1; TRBD2 agrees at 12 bases. Trimming removed 5 bases from V and 6 bases from J; junction bases left unmatched: 5. Germline CDR1 reads SNHLY; CDR2 reads FYNNEI. CDR3 length equals 15 residues. The CDR3 sequence is CASSLRGLAGNEQFF. The CDR3 nucleotides read TGTGCCAGCAGTCTGCGGGGACTAGCGGGCAATGAGCAGTTCTTC.

This sequence joins TRBV9 and TRBJ2-1; TRBD1 aligns across 9 bases. The V segment lost 4 bases and the J segment 3 bases; nucleotides outside the gene matches: 5. The CDR3 sequence is 15 residues long. Germline V gene lookup returns CDR1 SGDLS and CDR2 YYNGEE. The CDR3 region has the DNA TGTGCCAGCAGCCTCCGGGACAGGGTCTACAATGAGCAGTTCTTC. Encoded protein: CASSLRDRVYNEQFF.

Many counts were recorded for this clone. This chain connects TRBV6-2 or TRBV6-3 to TRBJ2-7; 7 nucleotides line up with TRBD2. Germline V lookup: CDR1 MNHEY, CDR2 SVGEGT. The CDR3 sequence is 17 residues long. V lost 0 bases to trimming and J lost 5 bases; unmatched junction nucleotides: 13. CDR3 residues: CASSYSNTGGSRNEQYF. In nucleotides, the CDR3 is TGTGCCAGCAGTTACTCCAACACCGGCGGGAGTAGGAACGAGCAGTACTTC.

A few counts support this clone. The genes are TRBV2 and TRBJ1-1; D gene unclear. V was shortened by 3 bases and J by 2 bases, with 7 bases between the two germline ends. This CDR3 comprises 13 residues. Per germline, CDR1 SNHLY and CDR2 FYNNEI. The CDR3 DNA follows: TGTGCCAGCAGTGATCAGGTAAACACTGAAGCTTTCTTT. Its translation is CASSDQVNTEAFF.

The chain is built from TRBV2 and TRBJ1-5, with D maybe TRBD1 (6 bases). There are 20 residues in the CDR3. The V gene lost 4 bases and the J gene lost 0 bases, with 25 bases spanning the gap. Per germline, CDR1 SNHLY and CDR2 FYNNEI. This CDR3 reads CASSAQGGGDPTYSNQPQHF. The DNA of the CDR3 is TGTGCCAGCAGTGCACAAGGAGGGGGGGACCCGACTTATAGCAATCAGCCCCAGCATTTT.

The V gene is TRBV7-6, the J gene TRBJ2-5; no firm D call. The CDR3 totals 14 residues. V was trimmed by 5 bases and J by 1 base, leaving 11 bases between them. In germline, CDR1 is SGHVS, CDR2 FNYEAQ. CDR3: CASSTKWSQETQYF. CDR3 DNA: TGTGCCAGCAGCACTAAATGGTCCCAAGAGACCCAGTACTTC.

The chain couples TRBV5-6 to TRBJ2-3; D may be TRBD2 (6 bases). The V end was cut by 3 bases, the J end by 1 base, with 15 bases between. The CDR3 covers 16 residues. CDR1 is SGHDT, CDR2 YYEEEE, per germline. CDR3 residues: CASSSPGWGGTDTQYF. The CDR3, as DNA: TGTGCCAGCAGCTCTCCCGGGTGGGGGGGCACAGATACGCAGTATTTT.

The chain joins TRBV6-6 to TRBJ1-4; TRBD1 agrees at 8 bases. Germline values: CDR1 MNHNY, CDR2 SVGAGI (reference sequence). Trimming cost V 7 bases and J 5 bases; bases outside gene matches: 9. The CDR3 is made up of 15 amino acids. The DNA for the CDR3 is TGTGCCAGCACCACGGCCGGGACAGGAAATGAAAAACTGTTTTTT. Its protein product is CASTTAGTGNEKLFF.

The rearrangement joins TRBV27 to TRBJ1-6; a possible D gene is TRBD1 (6 bases). The V gene's germline CDR1 is MNHEY and CDR2 SMNVEV (reference sequence). This CDR3 is built from 17 residues. With 3 bases removed from V and 5 bases from J, the gap between germline ends came to 17 bases. As DNA, the CDR3 is TGTGCCAGCAGTTTTAGAGCAGGGGATAGGAATAATTCACCCCTCCACTTT. Amino acids: CASSFRAGDRNNSPLHF.

V is TRBV28 and J is TRBJ1-1, with 10 positions matching TRBD1. Germline CDR1 MDHEN, CDR2 SYDVKM. The CDR3 consists of 14 residues. V shed 3 bases, J shed 10 bases, and the junction held 8 bases outside the gene matches. The CDR3 reads CASSLVGTGVRAFF. The CDR3 DNA reads as TGTGCCAGCAGTTTGGTGGGGACAGGGGTTAGAGCTTTCTTT.

V gene TRBV7-9 combines with J gene TRBJ2-7, with 10 bases that match TRBD1. V shed 5 bases and J 5 bases; nucleotides not matched to a gene: 6. The germline V gene has CDR1 SEHNR and CDR2 FQNEAQ (reference sequence). CDR3 length equals 14 residues. Here the CDR3 DNA reads TGTGCCAGCAGCCCGCGACAGGGGGCCCACGAGCAGTACTTC. Its translation is CASSPRQGAHEQYF.

This chain links TRBV28 with TRBJ2-1; 10 bases line up with TRBD2. The CDR3 totals 16 residues. Germline CDR1 MDHEN, CDR2 SYDVKM. Trimming at V came to 4 bases and at J to 5 bases, leaving 8 bases not matched to a gene. For the CDR3, the DNA is TGTGCCAGCAGTTCCTCAGGGCTAGCGGGAGACAATGAGCAGTTCTTC. This codes for CASSSSGLAGDNEQFF.

This clone was picked up many times. This sequence joins TRBV5-6 and TRBJ1-6; 8 bases align to TRBD1. Germline V gene lookup returns CDR1 SGHDT and CDR2 YYEEEE. This CDR3 has 15 residues. After removal of 1 base from V and 9 bases from J, the junction contained 6 bases not matched to a gene. CDR3 amino acids: CASSLSGTGGSPLHF. The DNA of the CDR3 is TGTGCCAGCAGCTTGAGTGGGACAGGAGGTTCACCCCTCCACTTT.

The rearrangement uses TRBV7-2 and TRBJ1-5; 8 positions agree with TRBD1. Germline V CDR1 and CDR2: SGHTA, FQGNSA. Trimming took 0 bases from V and 4 from J; bases not matched to a gene: 2. The CDR3 extends over 15 amino acids. CDR3 DNA: TGTGCCAGCAGCTTAGCAACAGGGGGGAATCAGCCCCAGCATTTT. Translating gives CASSLATGGNQPQHF. The entire variable domain, with the rest obtained from reference TRBV7-2 and TRBJ1-5, is as follows: GAGVSQSPSNKVTEKGKDVELRCDPISGHTALYWYRQSLGQGLEFLIYFQGNSAPDKSGLPSDRFSAERTGGSVSTLTIQRTQQEDSAVYLCASSLATGGNQPQHFGDGTRLSIL.

The genes are TRBV30 and TRBJ2-1; 10 bases line up with TRBD2. Per germline, CDR1 GTSNPN and CDR2 SVGIG (reference sequence). With 8 bases clipped from V and 7 bases from J, the junction kept 8 bases outside the gene matches. The CDR3 consists of 13 residues. The CDR3 sequence is CALQREGRNEQFF. The DNA for the CDR3 is TGTGCCCTGCAGCGGGAGGGCCGGAATGAGCAGTTCTTC.

This chain joins TRBV9 and TRBJ2-2; the D gene is possibly TRBD2 (5 bases). V was pared by 6 bases and J by 7 bases, with 16 bases between. CDR1 is SGDLS and CDR2 is YYNGEE in the germline V gene. The CDR3 length is 14 residues. The CDR3, as DNA: TGTGCCAGCACCACGTTCGGGGAGAACGGGGAGCTGTTTTTT. This encodes CASTTFGENGELFF. The full variable domain, with the rest looked up from reference TRBV9 and TRBJ2-2, is DSGVTQTPKHLITATGQRVTLRCSPRSGDLSVYWYQQSLDQGLQFLIQYYNGEERAKGNILERFSAQQFPDLHSELNLSSLELGDSALYFCASTTFGENGELFFGEGSRLTVL.

The V gene is TRBV10-2, the J gene TRBJ2-7, with 9 bases lining up with TRBD2. J gave up 6 bases and V 5 bases, and 5 bases lay outside the gene matches. CDR3 length equals 13 residues. Per germline, CDR1 WSHSY and CDR2 SAAADI. The CDR3 bases are TGCGCCAGCAGTAATAGCGGGAGATCCGAGCAGTACTTC. This gives the protein CASSNSGRSEQYF.

In regard to this clone: This sample includes further DNA sequences coding for the same CDR3. The chain recombines TRBV3-1 (or the pseudogene TRBV3-2) with TRBJ2-5, with 8 bases matching TRBD2. The CDR3 contains 18 residues. CDR1 and CDR2 from the germline V gene are LGHDT and YNNKEL (reference sequence). The J segment lost 5 bases and the V segment lost 0 bases, leaving 14 bases of the junction unmatched. The CDR3: CASSQDLRGSGVGETQYF. DNA of the CDR3: TGTGCCAGCAGCCAAGACTTAAGGGGTAGCGGGGTGGGCGAGACCCAGTACTTC.

The rearrangement joins TRBV15 to TRBJ1-4; D gene uncertain. Germline CDR1 LNHNV, CDR2 YYDKDF (reference sequence). With 1 base removed from V and 1 base from J, the gap between germline ends came to 13 bases. CDR3 length: 17 residues. The CDR3 loop is CATSRGRGWETNEKLFF. DNA for the CDR3: TGTGCCACCAGCAGAGGGCGAGGGTGGGAAACTAATGAAAAACTGTTTTTT. Based on the CDR3 plus reference TRBV15 and TRBJ1-4, the full variable domain is DAMVIQNPRYQVTQFGKPVTLSCSQTLNHNVMYWYQQKSSQAPKLLFHYYDKDFNNEADTPDNFQSRRPNTSFCFLDIRSPGLGDTAMYLCATSRGRGWETNEKLFFGSGTQLSVL.

The chain uses TRBV30 and TRBJ2-1, with 7 bases matching TRBD1. With V trimmed by 0 bases and J by 7 bases, 0 bases remained unmatched. The CDR3 is 12 residues long. From germline, CDR1 is GTSNPN and CDR2 SVGIG (reference sequence). CDR3 in amino acids: CAWSVQGNEQFF. In nucleotides, the CDR3 is TGTGCCTGGAGTGTACAGGGGAATGAGCAGTTCTTC.